These T cell receptor beta chains were read from a single sample in a study of CD8 T cells in ankylosing spondylitis. TCRdb analysed the 5' RACE reads with MiXCR anew, one entry per CDR3 protein. The sample has 290,000 or so distinct CDR3 sequences, around 20% seen once. Sequenced: blood, either unsorted or a sorted T cell fraction (not recorded which). The receptors derive from a female donor with ankylosing spondylitis or in good health (not recorded which). Both conserved end residues are part of each CDR3. The order of the fields is J gene, V gene, clone size, D gene, CDR3 DNA, CDR3 protein. A D gene is named only where the DNA matches it firmly. Not all rows give a size; the values are once, few, many and, for expanded clones, a class.

TRBJ1-4	TRBV4-2	NA	NA	TGTGCCAGCAGCCAAGAAGCAGGGGCCGTTAATGAAAAACTGTTTTTT	CASSQEAGAVNEKLFF
TRBJ1-2	TRBV7-2	few	NA	TGTGCCAGCAGCCCGGGGGGGGGGCAATACTATGGCTACACCTTC	CASSPGGGQYYGYTF
TRBJ2-5	TRBV29-1	NA	NA	TGCAGTGGGGGGCGTCCACCCCAAGAGACCCAGTACTTC	CSGGRPPQETQYF
TRBJ1-6	TRBV2	NA	NA	TGTGCCAGCAGTGACGGCTCCTATAATTCACCCCTCCACTTT	CASSDGSYNSPLHF
TRBJ2-3	TRBV5-1	NA	NA	TGCGCCAGCAAATCGGACGGTGGTGCAGATACGCAGTATTTT	CASKSDGGADTQYF
TRBJ1-1	TRBV7-2	few	TRBD1	TGTGCCAGCAGCCTAACTGGACAGGGAAGTACTATTGAAGCTTTCTTT	CASSLTGQGSTIEAFF
TRBJ2-1	TRBV7-6	NA	TRBD2	TGTGCCAGCAGCCCCTGGCAGAGCGGGAGTAGCTCCTACAATGAGCAGTTCTTC	CASSPWQSGSSSYNEQFF
TRBJ2-2	TRBV20-1	NA	NA	TGCAGTGCTAGAGGTCGAGGAAACGGGGAGCTGTTTTTT	CSARGRGNGELFF
TRBJ2-1	TRBV28	NA	TRBD2	TGTGCCAGCAGTTTACTAGCGGTCCACAATGAGCAGTTCTTC	CASSLLAVHNEQFF
TRBJ2-3	TRBV5-1	NA	TRBD2	TGCGCCAGCAGCGAAACTAGCGGATACACAGATACGCAGTATTTT	CASSETSGYTDTQYF
TRBJ2-7	TRBV6-6	many	NA	TGTGCCACCAGGGGTATTTCCTACGAGCAGTACTTC	CATRGISYEQYF
TRBJ2-5	TRBV29-1	NA	NA	TGCAGCGTTGAGGGCTCTAGCTTGGGAGAGACCCAGTACTTC	CSVEGSSLGETQYF
TRBJ1-1	TRBV27	few	TRBD1	TGTGCCAACGGACAGGTGTCCGACATGAACACTGAAGCTTTCTTT	CANGQVSDMNTEAFF
TRBJ2-1	TRBV27	NA	TRBD1	TGTGCCAGCACTCACCGAGGGGGACAGGGGAGAGGCAATGAGCAGTTCTTC	CASTHRGGQGRGNEQFF
TRBJ2-1	TRBV11-2	NA	NA	TGTGCCAGCAGCTTAGGAGAACTATCCTACAATGAGCAGTTCTTC	CASSLGELSYNEQFF
TRBJ2-7	TRBV20-1	NA	NA	TGCAGTGCTAGGCCCCCCGCGGGACTCTACGAGCAGTACTTC	CSARPPAGLYEQYF
TRBJ2-7	TRBV20-1	NA	TRBD2	TGCAGTGCTAGGTTGGCGGGAGGGGAGCAGTACTTC	CSARLAGGEQYF
TRBJ2-2	TRBV6-1	NA	TRBD2	TGTGCCAGCAGTGGCGGACTAGCGGGATCGGTGGAGCTGTTTTTT	CASSGGLAGSVELFF
TRBJ2-3	TRBV13	NA	NA	TGTGCCAGCAGCTGGGGTGGGGTGACAGATACGCAGTATTTT	CASSWGGVTDTQYF
TRBJ2-2	TRBV11-2	NA	TRBD2	TGTGCCAGCAGCATAGGGACTAGCGGGAGCCCGAACACCGGGGAGCTGTTTTTT	CASSIGTSGSPNTGELFF
TRBJ1-6	TRBV12-3/TRBV12-4	many	NA	TGTGCCAGCAGTCGACCTGGGGATTCACCCCTCCACTTT	CASSRPGDSPLHF
TRBJ2-5	TRBV20-1	NA	TRBD1	TGCAGTGCTAGGCCGAGACAGGGGGCCGGAGAGACCCAGTACTTC	CSARPRQGAGETQYF
TRBJ2-7	TRBV6-1	NA	NA	TGTGCCAGCAGCCCCACCGGAGGTTTAAACTACGAGCAGTACTTC	CASSPTGGLNYEQYF
TRBJ2-1	TRBV6-1	NA	NA	TGTGCCAGTACCCCCGTTAAACTAGCCGCTTACAATGAGCAGTTCTTC	CASTPVKLAAYNEQFF
TRBJ2-7	TRBV29-1	many	NA	TGCAGCGCTGGGGATGGAGGGGTCCACGAGCAGTACTTC	CSAGDGGVHEQYF
TRBJ1-5	TRBV2	once	TRBD1	TGTGCCAGCAAAGCCGACGGCCCAGGGGGGCCCCAGCATTTT	CASKADGPGGPQHF
TRBJ2-1	TRBV19	once	TRBD2	TGTGCCAGTAGTTTACGCCCGGGCCCGGGACTAGCGGAACATGAGCAGTTCTTC	CASSLRPGPGLAEHEQFF
TRBJ1-5	TRBV6-1	few	NA	TGTGCCGGTAATAGAGGAAATCAGCCCCAGCATTTT	CAGNRGNQPQHF
TRBJ2-7	TRBV28	NA	NA	TGTGCCAGCGGAAGGGTAGAGAGTTCCTACGAGCAGTACTTC	CASGRVESSYEQYF
TRBJ2-5	TRBV12-3/TRBV12-4	NA	TRBD2	TGTGCCAGCAGTTTAAGAGGGGTGGGGCGGGAGAGTCAAGAGACCCAGTACTTC	CASSLRGVGRESQETQYF
TRBJ2-7	TRBV7-9	once	NA	TGTGCCAGCAGCCCATACCTCGGGAATCCGTACGAGCAGTACTTC	CASSPYLGNPYEQYF
TRBJ2-1	TRBV29-1	many	NA	TGCAGCGACGGGGGGCGCGGGGTTGAGCAGTTCTTC	CSDGGRGVEQFF
TRBJ2-7	TRBV6-1	few	NA	TGTGCCAGCAGAAGGGCGGGGGCCCACTACGAGCAGTACTTC	CASRRAGAHYEQYF
TRBJ1-6	TRBV9	few	NA	TGTGCCAGCAGCGTAGCTACGAATAATTCACCCCTCCACTTT	CASSVATNNSPLHF
TRBJ2-1	TRBV5-1	NA	TRBD2	TGCGCCAGCAGCCCACCGGGACTAGCGGGAGACAATGAGCAGTTCTTC	CASSPPGLAGDNEQFF
TRBJ1-1	TRBV20-1	NA	NA	TGCAGTGCTCAGTCTCCACAGGTTCCGGTGAACACTGAAGCTTTCTTT	CSAQSPQVPVNTEAFF
TRBJ2-5	TRBV7-9	few	NA	TGTGCCAGCAGCCGGGACATCCAAGAGACCCAGTACTTC	CASSRDIQETQYF
TRBJ2-1	TRBV5-1	few	TRBD2	TGCGCCAGCAGCTTGCGAAGTAGCGGGACCCACTCCTACAATGAGCAGTTCTTC	CASSLRSSGTHSYNEQFF
TRBJ1-2	TRBV7-9	few	NA	TGTGCCAGCAGCCCTCCTACAGGGCTTGGGGGCTACACCTTC	CASSPPTGLGGYTF
TRBJ2-3	TRBV27	NA	NA	TGTGCCAGCAGTCCCCCCCGACTAGACTCCCAGTGGGATACGCAGTATTTT	CASSPPRLDSQWDTQYF
TRBJ2-3	TRBV7-3	NA	TRBD2	TGTGCCAGCAGCCCAACGGTGGCGGGAGTTTCCATACAGCAGTATTTT	CASSPTVAGVSIQQYF
TRBJ2-1	TRBV24-1	NA	NA	TGTGCCACCAGTGGCAAGAGCGGGGCAGGGGGCGGTGAGCAGTTCTTC	CATSGKSGAGGGEQFF
TRBJ1-6	TRBV20-1	once	NA	TGCAGTGCTAGAGTTGACAGCTATAATTCACCCCTCCACTTT	CSARVDSYNSPLHF
TRBJ2-7	TRBV9	NA	NA	TGTGCCAGCAGCGTAAATCCTCGAGATGGGGAGCAGTACTTC	CASSVNPRDGEQYF
TRBJ2-7	TRBV5-1	few	TRBD1	TGCGCCAGCAGTTTTGGAGACAGGGGTCCCTACGAGCAGTACTTC	CASSFGDRGPYEQYF
TRBJ2-1	TRBV14	few	NA	TGTGCCAGCAGCCAAGCCAACCCACGCAATGAGCAGTTCTTC	CASSQANPRNEQFF
TRBJ2-3	TRBV7-2	few	NA	TGTGCCAGCAGCTTAGCGCCAGGGGGGGGTGGCACAGATACGCAGTATTTT	CASSLAPGGGGTDTQYF
TRBJ1-1	TRBV20-1	few	NA	TGCAGTGCCGAACCGGGGGGGCGCTTCACTGAAGCTTTCTTT	CSAEPGGRFTEAFF
TRBJ2-3	TRBV5-1	few	NA	TGCGCCAGCAGCTTGGAGGGACCGGGATTTCGTGAAGCAGATACGCAGTATTTT	CASSLEGPGFREADTQYF
TRBJ2-3	TRBV6-2/TRBV6-3	few	TRBD2	TGTGCCAGCAGTTACTCCCCGGGACTAGCGGGAGGGCCGGCAGATACGCAGTATTTT	CASSYSPGLAGGPADTQYF
TRBJ2-1	TRBV18	few	NA	TGTGCCAGCTCACCGCGGCAGAGCTCCTACAATGAGCAGTTCTTC	CASSPRQSSYNEQFF
TRBJ2-1	TRBV30	NA	TRBD2	TGTGCCTGGAGTGTGAAGCGGGGGGTGTGGCAGTTCTTC	CAWSVKRGVWQFF
TRBJ2-7	TRBV2	many	TRBD2	TGTGCCAGCAGTGAGCCTAGCGGGCGCCCATTCTCCTACGAGCAGTACTTC	CASSEPSGRPFSYEQYF
TRBJ1-2	TRBV12-5	NA	NA	TGTGCTAGTGGAGACTGGAATGGCTACACCTTC	CASGDWNGYTF
TRBJ1-1	TRBV7-9	few	TRBD1	TGTGCCAGCAGCCCTCGGACAGGGTCGAACACTGAAGCTTTCTTT	CASSPRTGSNTEAFF